A selection of T cell receptor beta chains follows, all from one sample in a study of identifying expanded T cells in peripheral blood. Profiled with immunoSEQ multiplex PCR; TCRdb holds only in-frame clones, not every one. This table has over 80,000 clones, approximately 86% appearing once. Sequencing input: blood. The receptor source for this set is a person aged 18 to 75 in good health. CDR3s include the opening cysteine and the closing phenylalanine or tryptophan. The D gene is left open where the match is weak. Only some rows state a clone size, as once, few, many or a class for expanded clones.

cdr3_nt cdr3_aa clone_size j_call d_call v_call
TGTGCCAGCAGTGCCTTGGGACACCGAAATCAGCCCCAGCATTTT CASSALGHRNQPQHF - TRBJ1-5 - TRBV2
TGTGCCACCCTAGGGAGGGTCCGGGAGAATGAAAAACTGTTTTTT CATLGRVRENEKLFF - TRBJ1-4 - TRBV6-1
TGTGCCACCAAGACAGGGGGGGGAGAGCAGTACTTC CATKTGGGEQYF - TRBJ2-7 TRBD1 TRBV27
TGTGCGGCGCAGGGGGCGCCCCGGGAGCAGTACTTC CAAQGAPREQYF - TRBJ2-7 TRBD1 TRBV6-6
TGTGCCAGCAGCTTAGGGCAACCTGGGGATCCCCAGCATTTT CASSLGQPGDPQHF - TRBJ1-5 - TRBV7-9
TGTGCCAGTAGGAAGACGACAGCAACTTTCTCTGGAAACACCATATATTTT CASRKTTATFSGNTIYF - TRBJ1-3 - TRBV19
TGTGCCAGCAGCTTGTCCACGAATACGCAGTATTTT CASSLSTNTQYF - TRBJ2-3 - TRBV5-6
TGTGCCAGCACGACAGGTAACCGATTGAACACTGAAGCTTTCTTT CASTTGNRLNTEAFF - TRBJ1-1 - TRBV11-2
TGTGCCAGCAGCTTAAATCAGGGAGGGGAGCTGTTTTTT CASSLNQGGELFF - TRBJ2-2 - TRBV7-3
TGTGCCAGCAGCGTAGACCCGGGACTGATGAATTCACCCCTCCACTTT CASSVDPGLMNSPLHF - TRBJ1-6 - TRBV9
TGTGCCAGCTCACGAACAGGGGAGAATTCACCCCTCCACTTT CASSRTGENSPLHF - TRBJ1-6 TRBD1 TRBV18
TGTGCCAGCAGCTTAGGGGGACTGAGCGAGCAGTACTTC CASSLGGLSEQYF - TRBJ2-7 - TRBV11-2
TGTGCCAGCAGACCTTGGGAGACAATTAAAGAGACCCAGTACTTC CASRPWETIKETQYF once TRBJ2-5 - TRBV6-5
TGTGCCACCAGCAGGGGAGGGCAAGGGGGCGAGCAGTACTTC CATSRGGQGGEQYF - TRBJ2-7 - TRBV15
TGTGCCAGCAGTTACTCATATGAGCAGTTCTTC CASSYSYEQFF - TRBJ2-1 - TRBV6-5
TGTGCCAGCAGTTCTGACAGGGGTAACACAGATACGCAGTATTTT CASSSDRGNTDTQYF - TRBJ2-3 TRBD1 TRBV28
TGTGCCAGCAGCTTGTTGACAGGCCGGAATCAGCCCCAGCATTTT CASSLLTGRNQPQHF - TRBJ1-5 - TRBV5-5
TGCAGCGTTGTCCCGGGGTCAAATGAGCAGTTCTTC CSVVPGSNEQFF - TRBJ2-1 - TRBV29-1
TGTGCCAGCAGCTTAGTCACATCACCCCTCCACTTT CASSLVTSPLHF - TRBJ1-6 - TRBV11-2
TGTGCCAGCGGTGACTTTTATGGTGGCTACACCTTC CASGDFYGGYTF - TRBJ1-2 - TRBV6-5
TGTGCCAGCAGCGTAACGACGGGCGAGCAGTACTTC CASSVTTGEQYF - TRBJ2-7 - TRBV9
TGCAGCGTTCAAAGCGGGGGAACCTACGAGCAGTACTTC CSVQSGGTYEQYF few TRBJ2-7 TRBD2 TRBV29-1
TGTGCCAGCAGCGAACGGGGACAGGGGGCCTACAATGAGCAGTTCTTC CASSERGQGAYNEQFF - TRBJ2-1 TRBD1 TRBV9
TGTGCCAGCACCGAGGGGGCATACAATCAGCCCCAGCATTTT CASTEGAYNQPQHF once TRBJ1-5 TRBD1 TRBV6-1
TGCGCCAGCAGCTTGGCGAGCACAGATACGCAGTATTTT CASSLASTDTQYF - TRBJ2-3 - TRBV5-1
TGTGCCTGGAGTGCGGGGGGATTCGGTTTTCGTTTT CAWSAGGFGFRF - TRBJ1-4 - TRBV30
TGTGCCAGCAGCTGGGGGCCCCTTCAGACAGTCTCGAATTCACCCCTCCACTTT CASSWGPLQTVSNSPLHF - TRBJ1-6 - TRBV5-6
TGTGCCAGCAGCCAGATCGCCCGGACAGAAGAATTGAACACTGAAGCTTTCTTT CASSQIARTEELNTEAFF - TRBJ1-1 - TRBV14
TGTGCCAGCACGCCCCTCGATATTAACTATGGCTACACCTTC CASTPLDINYGYTF - TRBJ1-2 - TRBV6-6
TGTGCCAGCTCACGTCAGACAGCTAGCACAGATACGCAGTATTTT CASSRQTASTDTQYF - TRBJ2-3 - TRBV18
TGTGCCAGCAGGGCGGGGACCTACAATGAGCAGTTCTTC CASRAGTYNEQFF - TRBJ2-1 - TRBV6-1
TGTGCCAGCAGCTTATACGGGTCCCACGGCCATGAGCAGTTCTTC CASSLYGSHGHEQFF - TRBJ2-1 - TRBV7-3
TGCGCCAGCAGCCAAGTTACTAGCCAAGAGACCCAGTACTTC CASSQVTSQETQYF once TRBJ2-5 - TRBV4-1
TGTGCCTGGGGACGACAGTCCTACGAGCAGTACTTC CAWGRQSYEQYF - TRBJ2-7 - TRBV30
TGTGCCAGCAGCTCACCCGGGGTAGCGTCGTTCTATGGCTACACCTTC CASSSPGVASFYGYTF - TRBJ1-2 - TRBV13
TGTGCCAGCAGCCTATTCCAGGGGTTGAGCTCCTATAATTCACCCCTCCACTTT CASSLFQGLSSYNSPLHF - TRBJ1-6 - TRBV7-2
TGTGCCTGGGGGTTGGGAGAGACCCAGTACTTC CAWGLGETQYF - TRBJ2-5 - TRBV30
TGTGCCAGCAGCTTAGATCAGGGCAGGGGAGGCTTGACTTTCTTT CASSLDQGRGGLTFF - TRBJ1-1 - TRBV11-3
TGCGCCAGCAGTGACCGGCTGGAGGGTGAAGCTTTCTTT CASSDRLEGEAFF - TRBJ1-1 - TRBV10-1
TGTGCCAGCAGCTCTTACCAGGGGGCGTCCTACGAGCAGTACTTC CASSSYQGASYEQYF - TRBJ2-7 TRBD1 TRBV7-2
TGCGCCAGCAGCCAATTAATCTCGGGGGTTCCAGATGGCTACACCTTC CASSQLISGVPDGYTF - TRBJ1-2 - TRBV4-3
TGCGCCAGCAGCCCCCGCCGGGCAGGGCCGAATGAGCAGTTCTTC CASSPRRAGPNEQFF - TRBJ2-1 - TRBV5-1
TGTGCCAGCAGTGCCGTCCTCGGCCAAGAGACCCAGTACTTC CASSAVLGQETQYF - TRBJ2-5 - TRBV2
TGTGCCAGCAGTGAATGGACAGGGGGGAACACTGAAGCTTTCTTT CASSEWTGGNTEAFF few TRBJ1-1 TRBD1 TRBV6-4
TGTGCCAGCAGCGTTGGACAGGGGGCCTACAATGAGCAGTTCTTC CASSVGQGAYNEQFF - TRBJ2-1 TRBD1 TRBV7-8